This T cell receptor beta chain emerged from a study of shared clonotypes between healthy human individuals. Generated by immunoSEQ multiplex PCR, the TCRdb table keeps only in-frame clones and is missing some. The table has approximately 2.5 million clones, approximately 90% seen once; the top ten hold 0.13% to 0.15%. Remarks on this clone: The antigen is unknown.

Germline V gene sequence: CDR1 MDHEN, CDR2 SYDVKM. This CDR3 region has 17 residues. The V gene lost 6 bases and the J gene lost 2 bases, with 20 bases spanning the gap. Findings and limits, study-wide: With a handful of donors compared, roughly 4.9% of naive CD4 clonotypes were shared.

The chain links TRBV28 to TRBJ2-4, with D perhaps TRBD2 (6 bases). This sequence originates from a man between 18 and 35 years old in good health. Sequenced material: naive CD4+ T cells sorted from blood. The subset here: CD45RA+ positively selected. CDR3 bases: TGTGCCAGCAGGGGACTCAGGGAGAGAACAACCAAAAACATTCAGTACTTC. This sequence encodes CASRGLRERTTKNIQYF.